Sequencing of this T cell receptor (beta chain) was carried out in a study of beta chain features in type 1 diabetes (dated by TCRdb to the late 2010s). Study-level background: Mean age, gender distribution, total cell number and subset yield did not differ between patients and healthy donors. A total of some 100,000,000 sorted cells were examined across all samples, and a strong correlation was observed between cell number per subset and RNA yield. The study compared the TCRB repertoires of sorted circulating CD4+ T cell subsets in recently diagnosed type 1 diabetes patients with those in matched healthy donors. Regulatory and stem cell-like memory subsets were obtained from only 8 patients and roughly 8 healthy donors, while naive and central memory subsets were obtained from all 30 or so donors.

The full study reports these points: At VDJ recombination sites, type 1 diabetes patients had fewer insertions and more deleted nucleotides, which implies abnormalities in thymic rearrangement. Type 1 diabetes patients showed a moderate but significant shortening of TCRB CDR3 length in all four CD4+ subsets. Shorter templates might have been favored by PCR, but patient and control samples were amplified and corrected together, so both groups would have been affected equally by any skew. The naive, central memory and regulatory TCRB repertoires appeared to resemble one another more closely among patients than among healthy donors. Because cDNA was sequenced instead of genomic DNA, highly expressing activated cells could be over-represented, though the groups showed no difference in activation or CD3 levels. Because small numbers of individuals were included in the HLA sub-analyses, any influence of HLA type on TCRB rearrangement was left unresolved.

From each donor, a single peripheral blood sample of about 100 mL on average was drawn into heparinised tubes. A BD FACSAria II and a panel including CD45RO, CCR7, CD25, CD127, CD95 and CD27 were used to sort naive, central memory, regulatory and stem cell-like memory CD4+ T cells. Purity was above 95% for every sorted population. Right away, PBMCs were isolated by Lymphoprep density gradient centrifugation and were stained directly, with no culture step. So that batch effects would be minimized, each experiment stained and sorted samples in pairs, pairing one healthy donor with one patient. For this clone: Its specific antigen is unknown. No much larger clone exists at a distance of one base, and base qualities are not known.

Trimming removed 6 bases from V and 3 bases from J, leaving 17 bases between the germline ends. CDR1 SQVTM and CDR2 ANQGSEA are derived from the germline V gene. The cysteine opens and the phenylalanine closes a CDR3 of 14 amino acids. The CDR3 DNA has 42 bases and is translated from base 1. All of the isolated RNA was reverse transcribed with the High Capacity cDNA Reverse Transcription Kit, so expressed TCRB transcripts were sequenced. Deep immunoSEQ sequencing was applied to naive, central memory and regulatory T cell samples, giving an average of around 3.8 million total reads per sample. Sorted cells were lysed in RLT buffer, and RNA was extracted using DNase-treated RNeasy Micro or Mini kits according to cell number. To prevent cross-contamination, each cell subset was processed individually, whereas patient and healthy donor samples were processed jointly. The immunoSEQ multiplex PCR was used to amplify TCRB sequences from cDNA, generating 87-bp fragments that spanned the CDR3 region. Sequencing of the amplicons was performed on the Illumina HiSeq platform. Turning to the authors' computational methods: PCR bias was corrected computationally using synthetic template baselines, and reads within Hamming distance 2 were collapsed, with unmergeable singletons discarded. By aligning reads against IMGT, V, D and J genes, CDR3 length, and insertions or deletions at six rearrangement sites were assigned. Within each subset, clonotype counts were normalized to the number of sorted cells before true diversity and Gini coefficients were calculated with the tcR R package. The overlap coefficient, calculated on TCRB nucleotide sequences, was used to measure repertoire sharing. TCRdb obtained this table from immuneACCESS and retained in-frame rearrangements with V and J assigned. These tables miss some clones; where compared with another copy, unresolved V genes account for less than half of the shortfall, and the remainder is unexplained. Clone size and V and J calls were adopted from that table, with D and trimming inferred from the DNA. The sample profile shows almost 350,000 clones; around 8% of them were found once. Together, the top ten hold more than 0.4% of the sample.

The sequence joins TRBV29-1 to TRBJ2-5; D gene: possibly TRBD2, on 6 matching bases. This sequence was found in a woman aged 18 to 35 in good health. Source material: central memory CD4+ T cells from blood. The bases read TGCAGCGTGGCCCCGTTCGGGGGAAAAGAGACCCAGTACTTC. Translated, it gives CSVAPFGGKETQYF.